This entry lists 6 T cell receptor beta chains sequenced from one sample in a study of blood T cell repertoires in COVID-19. Method: immunoSEQ multiplex PCR; TCRdb's copy keeps in-frame clones and lacks some. The repertoire includes some 200,000 clones, about nine tenths of them detected once, and 2% to 2.5% sits in the top ten. Source material: PBMCs or T cells enriched from blood (not recorded which). The origin of the receptors is a woman aged 25-40 years who had recovered from COVID-19.

The chain carries TRBV5-6 and TRBJ1-1; tentative D call: TRBD1 (5 bases). Trimming pared 3 bases from V and 4 bases from J, leaving 19 bases between. The CDR3 has 16 amino acids. Germline-derived CDR1 and CDR2 are SGHDT and YYEEEE. The CDR3 DNA sequence: TGTGCCAGCAGCTCGGGATGGGGGGAGGTTTTCACTGAAGCTTTCTTT. Amino acids: CASSSGWGEVFTEAFF.

This clone was recorded a few times. The chain carries TRBV5-1 and TRBJ1-1; 9 bases agree with TRBD1. Germline lookup yields CDR1 SGHRS and CDR2 YFSETQ. This CDR3 spans 15 amino acids. Germline trimming cut 4 bases from V and 1 base from J; bases unmatched to any gene: 5. The CDR3 protein is CASSHADRGNTEAFF. The CDR3 DNA reads TGCGCCAGCAGCCACGCGGACAGGGGGAACACTGAAGCTTTCTTT.

The rearrangement joins TRBV27 to TRBJ2-2; 7 positions match TRBD1. The CDR3 runs 16 residues. V trimming: 5 bases; J trimming: 1 base; junction bases outside the gene matches: 7. From germline, CDR1 is MNHEY and CDR2 SMNVEV (reference sequence). In nucleotides, the CDR3 is TGTGCCAGCAGTCCCAGGGACAGTCTGAACACCGGGGAGCTGTTTTTT. Protein sequence: CASSPRDSLNTGELFF.

This chain uses TRBV23-1 with TRBJ1-1, with D perhaps matching TRBD1 (6 bases). TRBV23-1 is known as an ORF, though its function is uncertain. This CDR3 spans 12 amino acids. V was cut by 10 bases and J by 6 bases, with 15 bases left in between. CDR3: CANTGPRAEAFF. The CDR3 DNA follows: TGCGCCAACACAGGGCCACGGGCTGAAGCTTTCTTT.

The chain links TRBV7-2 to TRBJ2-3; D may be TRBD2 (5 bases). V was pared by 5 bases and J by 1 base, with 16 bases between. The germline CDR1 and CDR2 sequences are SGHTA and FQGNSA. This CDR3 spans 16 amino acids. For the CDR3, the DNA is TGTGCCAGCAGCCCCCGGGGTGGCTTTGGCACAGATACGCAGTATTTT. It encodes CASSPRGGFGTDTQYF.

This rearrangement joins TRBV29-1 to TRBJ2-7; D may be TRBD2 (5 bases). Between the trimmed V and J ends, which lost 7 bases and 3 bases, there was a span of 19 bases. CDR3 size: 14 residues. Germline assignment: CDR1 SQVTM and CDR2 ANQGSEA. Written as DNA, the CDR3 is TGCAGCGCCATGATCGTTTCGGGGTACTACGAGCAGTACTTC. This translates into CSAMIVSGYYEQYF.